This T cell receptor (beta chain) was recorded in a study of CD8+ T cells in alopecia areata. It was cDNA, reverse transcribed from extracted RNA, that served as the sequencing template. TCRdb's copy holds only in-frame clones and misses some; the assay was immunoSEQ multiplex PCR. The sample holds a few hundred thousand clones; approximately 38% are singletons and the top ten take 0.4% to 0.55%. Treatment noted: oral pan-JAK inhibitor, 5-10 mg twice daily. This material consisted of CD4+ T cells sorted from blood, taken at approximately week 34, from a patient treated with tofacitinib. The sequence was obtained from a human donor with alopecia areata.

CDR3 protein: CASSLRKGINYGYTF. CDR3 coding DNA: TGTGCCAGCAGCTTACGGAAAGGGATTAACTATGGCTACACCTTC. The V call is TRBV7-9, the J call TRBJ1-2; D is unresolved. The germline CDR1 and CDR2 sequences are SEHNR and FQNEAQ (reference sequence). There are 15 residues in the CDR3. The germline V and J ends were trimmed by 2 bases and 1 base, with 11 bases remaining between them.